This T cell receptor (beta chain) comes out of a study of blood T cell repertoires in COVID-19. As for the study in general: T cells, B-cell-depleted T cells, or PBMCs supplied cDNA or gDNA.

In the authors' workflow: Reference gene primers were amplified, and this amplification served to estimate nucleated cell counts. The protocol was immunoSEQ multiplex PCR, while the TCRdb copy is restricted to in-frame clones and leaves out a portion. V and J calls and clone size follow that table, whereas D and trimming were derived from the DNA. Of about 260,000 clones detected, more than 70% appear once; the ten largest clones hold roughly 10%. The CDR3 has 19 residues. Germline V lookup: CDR1 MNHEY, CDR2 SMNVEV (reference sequence). V shed 7 bases and J 8 bases; nucleotides not matched to a gene: 25.

The sequence derives from a woman in her 30s with COVID-19, enrolled during active disease. This sequence joins TRBV27 and TRBJ2-3; 9 nucleotides match TRBD2. Specimen: peripheral blood. The CDR3 region has the DNA TGTGCCAGCAAAAGGGCAGGGGATTTCGCGGGAGGGAGGGGAGGTACGCAGTATTTT. This encodes CASKRAGDFAGGRGGTQYF.